Each of the 6 T cell receptor beta chains below was sequenced from the same sample in a study of OX40 agonist ivuxolimab in advanced cancers. Sequencing used immunoSEQ multiplex PCR; TCRdb keeps in-frame clones, though not all of them. The sample includes some 83,000 clones, roughly 86% of them seen just once. The source material was CD4+ or CD8+ T cells sorted from blood, sampled in a trial of the OX40 agonist ivuxolimab. All receptors come from an adult with an advanced solid tumor such as melanoma, head and neck, liver or kidney cancer.

The gene calls are TRBV7-9 and TRBJ2-5; weak D call: TRBD2 (5 bases). The CDR3 covers 16 residues. Germline CDR1 is SEHNR and CDR2 is FQNEAQ (reference sequence). The V end lost 0 bases, the J end lost 10 bases, and 21 bases lay between the germline ends. The CDR3 DNA is TGTGCCAGCAGCTTAGCGGGAGCTCTCAATAAGAGAATCCAGTACTTC. Its translation: CASSLAGALNKRIQYF.

The chain has TRBV27 and TRBJ1-5; D unresolved. The V end was cut by 7 bases, the J end by 0 bases, with 7 bases between. The CDR3 runs to 13 residues. The germline V gene has CDR1 MNHEY and CDR2 SMNVEV (reference sequence). CDR3 sequence (DNA): TGTGCCAGCAAATTCTCTAGCAATCAGCCCCAGCATTTT. This codes for CASKFSSNQPQHF.

The genes are TRBV6-1 and TRBJ2-7, with 8 positions matching TRBD1. The CDR3 is 15 amino acids. The V segment lost 5 bases and the J segment 7 bases; nucleotides outside the gene matches: 13. From germline, CDR1 is MNHNS and CDR2 SASEGT. CDR3 bases: TGTGCCAGCAGTTCCGGGACAGGCTCGTTCCTGGAGCAGTACTTC. As protein: CASSSGTGSFLEQYF.

This clone was recorded once. The rearrangement uses TRBV11-1 and TRBJ1-6; D unclear. Germline values: CDR1 SGHAT, CDR2 FQDESV (reference sequence). The CDR3 totals 13 residues. Trimming stripped 1 base from V and 10 bases from J, with 8 bases between. The CDR3 DNA follows: TGTGCCAGCAGCTTAGGGGTTCCCTCACCCCTCCACTTT. Translated: CASSLGVPSPLHF.

The chain joins TRBV7-9 to TRBJ2-1; the match to TRBD2 covers 9 bases. The J segment lost 2 bases and the V segment lost 5 bases, leaving 4 bases of the junction unmatched. The CDR3 spans 15 residues. Per germline, CDR1 SEHNR and CDR2 FQNEAQ (reference sequence). The CDR3 region is CASSTERGAYNEQFF. The DNA of the CDR3 is TGTGCCAGCAGCACCGAGCGGGGGGCCTACAATGAGCAGTTCTTC.

CDR3 sequence: CASSLTENTEAFF. The CDR3 DNA reads as TGTGCCAGCAGCTTGACAGAGAACACTGAAGCTTTCTTT. This rearrangement joins TRBV11-2 to TRBJ1-1; D possibly corresponds to TRBD1 (5 bases). The CDR3 contains 13 residues. The V gene's germline CDR1 is SGHAT and CDR2 FQNNGV. The germline V and J ends were trimmed by 3 bases and 1 base, with 6 bases remaining between them.